This TCR beta chain was recorded in a study of immune heterogeneity within non-small cell lung tumors. Template was bulk tumor genomic DNA, 550 to 650 ng per sample. Far-apart biopsies, several per primary tumor, were taken during surgery. With untreated, newly diagnosed non-small cell lung cancer, the patients went on to undergo curative surgery. Donation came from patients with newly diagnosed non-small cell lung cancer who were having surgery with curative intent. This clonotype came up a few times. Its target is not known. Amplification of TCR beta CDR3 was performed by multiplex PCR with 32 V and 13 J primers. TCRdb itself ran the multiplex PCR reads through MiXCR, one entry per CDR3 protein. The sample has around 11,000 distinct CDR3 sequences; around 30% are singletons. Study-level results: Tumor sites within a patient were found to share identical dominant CDR3 beta clonotypes, and site-unique high-frequency clones were also present. Local T-cell clonality was recorded as moderately but significantly correlated with local tumor mutational burden, with R around 0.34. Some T-cell receptor beta clonotypes occurred at high frequency. These high-frequency clonotypes were largely distinct between individual patients.

The sequenced sample was lung tumor tissue. The receptor's source is a woman in her forties or fifties with non-small cell lung cancer.

DNA for the CDR3: TGTGCCAGCAGCTTGGCCGACGGTCCAGCGTACTTC. Encoded protein: CASSLADGPAYF. V usage is TRBV5-5 and J usage is TRBJ2-7; D is unclear. The germline V and J ends were trimmed by 0 bases and 12 bases, with 13 bases remaining between them. The CDR3 is made up of 12 amino acids. Germline CDR1 and CDR2: SGHKS and YYEKEE (reference sequence).